One sample yielded the 29 T cell receptor beta chains listed below, sequenced in a study of blood T cell repertoires in COVID-19 (dated by TCRdb to about 2020). Library construction relied on the immunoSEQ multiplex PCR assay. The table comes from immuneACCESS by way of TCRdb, which keeps in-frame sequences with V and J called. Part of the clones is missing from these tables; in studies checked, under half for an unresolved V gene and the rest for unknown reasons. This sample is represented by about 33,000 clones; approximately 85% of them were singletons. The top ten hold 7.3% of the sample. Sequencing used peripheral blood. The source of these receptors is a human donor in a cohort sampled during active COVID-19.

This clone appeared once. The rearrangement uses TRBV7-9 and TRBJ1-4; D possibly corresponds to TRBD1 (5 bases). Germline loops: CDR1 SEHNR, CDR2 FQNEAQ (reference sequence). This CDR3 comprises 13 residues. Trimming took off 4 bases at V and 11 bases at J, with 14 bases between the two ends. The CDR3 here is CASSSNRRWKLFF. The CDR3 DNA is TGTGCCAGCAGCTCCAACAGGCGTTGGAAACTGTTTTTT.

V usage is TRBV18 and J usage is TRBJ1-1; D unresolved. This CDR3 region has 13 residues. The germline gives CDR1 KGHSH, CDR2 LQKENI. The ends were cut back, 2 bases at V and 4 bases at J, with 8 bases in the middle. CDR3 sequence: CASSPREGTEAFF. CDR3 nucleotides: TGTGCCAGCTCACCAAGGGAGGGCACTGAAGCTTTCTTT.

Here the CDR3 reads CASSLDPGAMGFSNQPQHF. CDR3 nucleotides: TGCGCCAGCAGCTTGGATCCAGGGGCTATGGGATTTAGTAATCAGCCCCAGCATTTT. This chain links TRBV5-1 with TRBJ1-5; TRBD1 might be the D (6 bases). The CDR3 sequence is 19 residues long. CDR1 SGHRS and CDR2 YFSETQ come from the germline V gene. V lost 0 bases, J lost 4 bases, and 23 bases lay in between. Supplemented by reference TRBV5-1 and TRBJ1-5, the full variable domain reads KAGVTQTPRYLIKTRGQQVTLSCSPISGHRSVSWYQQTPGQGLQFLFEYFSETQRNKGNFPGRFSGRQFSNSRSEMNVSTLELGDSALYLCASSLDPGAMGFSNQPQHFGDGTRLSIL.

V usage is TRBV5-4 and J usage is TRBJ2-7; TRBD2 aligns across 9 bases. This CDR3 spans 15 amino acids. The germline CDR1 and CDR2 sequences are SGHNT and YYREEE (reference sequence). V lost 0 bases, J lost 4 bases, and 5 bases stayed unmatched. CDR3 amino acids: CASSLDSGSYYEQYF. CDR3 bases: TGTGCCAGCAGCTTGGATAGCGGGAGTTATTACGAGCAGTACTTC.

The chain carries TRBV9 and TRBJ1-2, with 9 bases that match TRBD1. Germline loops: CDR1 SGDLS, CDR2 YYNGEE. Trimming cost V 7 bases and J 7 bases; bases outside gene matches: 2. This CDR3 comprises 11 residues. CDR3 loop: CASRTGVGYTF. In DNA, the CDR3 is TGTGCCAGCCGGACAGGGGTTGGCTACACCTTC.

The chain joins TRBV7-9 to TRBJ1-1; a possible D gene is TRBD1 (6 bases). The CDR3 runs 17 residues. CDR1 and CDR2 from the germline V gene are SEHNR and FQNEAQ (reference sequence). V dropped 3 bases and J dropped 5 bases, with 22 bases sitting between them. The CDR3 nucleotides read TGTGCCAGCAGCTTTGGGTGGGGGGGCGTAGTGGAAACTGAAGCTTTCTTT. It codes for CASSFGWGGVVETEAFF.

This clone is a singleton in its sample. The rearrangement uses TRBV14 and TRBJ2-2; D may be TRBD1 (6 bases). Germline lookup yields CDR1 SGHDN and CDR2 FVKESK. The CDR3 totals 16 residues. Trimming shortened V by 1 base and J by 2 bases, and 11 bases separated the two germline ends. The CDR3 DNA sequence: TGTGCCAGCAGCCAAGTTAGGACAGCAAACACCGGGGAGCTGTTTTTT. Translated: CASSQVRTANTGELFF.

This chain uses TRBV12-3 or TRBV12-4 with TRBJ1-5; D gene unclear. CDR3 length: 13 residues. Between the trimmed V and J ends, which lost 6 bases and 4 bases, there was a span of 10 bases. CDR3 in DNA: TGTGCCAGCAGCCTTGGCCGAAATCAGCCCCAGCATTTT. Protein: CASSLGRNQPQHF.

J is TRBJ2-1 and V is TRBV4-2, with D uncertain. This CDR3 spans 13 amino acids. With 3 bases removed from V and 4 bases from J, the gap between germline ends came to 7 bases. The germline gives CDR1 LGHNA, CDR2 YNFKEQ. The CDR3 sequence: CASSHAEYNEQFF. CDR3 nucleotide sequence: TGTGCCAGCAGCCACGCGGAATACAATGAGCAGTTCTTC.

The chain has TRBV19 and TRBJ2-6; a possible D gene is TRBD1 (6 bases). V was cut by 6 bases and J by 0 bases, with 18 bases left in between. This CDR3 comprises 18 residues. Germline CDR1 is LNHDA and CDR2 is SQIVND (reference sequence). The CDR3 sequence is CASSPQGVLTSGANVLTF. In nucleotides, the CDR3 is TGTGCCAGTAGCCCACAGGGCGTGCTAACCTCTGGGGCCAACGTCCTGACTTTC. The entire variable domain, with the rest obtained from reference TRBV19 and TRBJ2-6, is as follows: DGGITQSPKYLFRKEGQNVTLSCEQNLNHDAMYWYRQDPGQGLRLIYYSQIVNDFQKGDIAEGYSVSREKKESFPLTVTSAQKNPTAFYLCASSPQGVLTSGANVLTFGAGSRLTVL.

The rearrangement links TRBV9 to TRBJ1-5; 12 bases are shared with TRBD1. J was trimmed by 7 bases and V by 3 bases; bases with no gene match: 5. The CDR3 is 15 residues long. From germline, CDR1 is SGDLS and CDR2 YYNGEE. The CDR3: CASSAGQGAGQPQHF. The CDR3 coding sequence is TGTGCCAGCAGCGCGGGACAGGGGGCAGGACAGCCCCAGCATTTT.

The V gene is TRBV5-6, the J gene TRBJ1-2; TRBD1 aligns across 7 bases. Germline lookup yields CDR1 SGHDT and CDR2 YYEEEE. V shed 4 bases and J 4 bases; nucleotides not matched to a gene: 7. This CDR3 is 14 amino acids long. CDR3 residues: CASSPGTVFYGYTF. Here the CDR3 DNA reads TGTGCCAGCAGCCCGGGGACAGTCTTCTATGGCTACACCTTC. Full variable domain (remainder filled in from reference TRBV5-6 and TRBJ1-2): DAGVTQSPTHLIKTRGQQVTLRCSPKSGHDTVSWYQQALGQGPQFIFQYYEEEERQRGNFPDRFSGHQFPNYSSELNVNALLLGDSALYLCASSPGTVFYGYTFGSGTRLTVV.

CDR3 loop: CASSGDRGLNIQYF. CDR3 nucleotides: TGTGCCAGCAGTGGGGACAGGGGGCTAAACATTCAGTACTTC. The rearrangement joins TRBV2 to TRBJ2-4; 12 bases agree with TRBD1. CDR3 size: 14 residues. With V trimmed by 4 bases and J by 6 bases, 1 base remained unmatched. Germline CDR1 SNHLY, CDR2 FYNNEI.

A note on this clone: A read error may account for a junction end that differs from germline. V is TRBV2 and J is TRBJ2-3, with 8 bases fitting TRBD1. This CDR3 is 13 amino acids long. Germline CDR1 SNHLY, CDR2 FYNNEI. DNA for the CDR3: TGTGCCAGCAGTGAAGAGGTAACGACAGGGGTGGATTTT. Encoded protein: CASSEEVTTGVDF.

The chain is built from TRBV7-3 and TRBJ1-1, with D perhaps TRBD1 (6 bases). Trimming shortened V by 5 bases and J by 1 base, and 11 bases separated the two germline ends. CDR3 length: 14 residues. The V gene's germline CDR1 is SGHTA and CDR2 FQGTGA. CDR3 region: CASSPGHQNTEAFF. The CDR3 DNA sequence: TGTGCCAGCAGCCCGGGACACCAGAACACTGAAGCTTTCTTT.

The chain uses TRBV4-2 and TRBJ2-1; TRBD2 aligns across 12 bases. In germline, CDR1 is LGHNA, CDR2 YNFKEQ. This CDR3 is 16 amino acids long. The V and J ends lost 5 bases and 7 bases, in that order; junction bases with no gene match: 9. CDR3 residues: CASSSEGLAGGNEQFF. CDR3 DNA: TGTGCCAGCAGCTCCGAAGGGCTAGCGGGGGGGAATGAGCAGTTCTTC.

The rearrangement links TRBV16 to TRBJ2-1, with TRBD2 matching 9 bases. The CDR3 loop spans 16 amino acids. J was trimmed by 6 bases and V by 0 bases; bases with no gene match: 6. Per germline, CDR1 KGHSY and CDR2 FQNENV. For the CDR3, the DNA is TGTGCCAGCAGCCAATCCTCTAGCGGGAAGGGCAATGAGCAGTTCTTC. It codes for CASSQSSSGKGNEQFF.

This chain connects TRBV19 to TRBJ1-4; 8 bases line up with TRBD1. Germline CDR1 reads LNHDA; CDR2 reads SQIVND (reference sequence). Trimming cost V 2 bases and J 13 bases; bases outside gene matches: 9. This CDR3 contains 14 residues. The CDR3 sequence: CASSILVDRARLFF. CDR3 coding DNA: TGTGCCAGTAGTATATTGGTGGACAGGGCGCGACTGTTTTTT. The variable domain in full, completed from reference TRBV19 and TRBJ1-4, reads DGGITQSPKYLFRKEGQNVTLSCEQNLNHDAMYWYRQDPGQGLRLIYYSQIVNDFQKGDIAEGYSVSREKKESFPLTVTSAQKNPTAFYLCASSILVDRARLFFGSGTQLSVL.

V and J are TRBV19 and TRBJ2-3, with D perhaps TRBD2 (5 bases). The CDR3 is 14 amino acids. Germline V gene sequence: CDR1 LNHDA, CDR2 SQIVND (reference sequence). DNA of the CDR3: TGTGCAACTATGGTGTCGGACTCCTCCGATACGCAGTATTTT. Translating it yields CATMVSDSSDTQYF. The variable domain in full, completed from reference TRBV19 and TRBJ2-3, reads DGGITQSPKYLFRKEGQNVTLSCEQNLNHDAMYWYRQDPGQGLRLIYYSQIVNDFQKGDIAEGYSVSREKKESFPLTVTSAQKNPTAFYLCATMVSDSSDTQYFGPGTRLTVL.

The rearrangement joins TRBV29-1 to TRBJ2-1; D perhaps matches TRBD2 (6 bases). Deletions cut 7 bases from V and 3 bases from J, with 16 bases between. The CDR3 consists of 14 residues. The germline V gene has CDR1 SQVTM and CDR2 ANQGSEA. In nucleotides, the CDR3 is TGCAGCGCCACCGGGACTGGGAACTACAATGAGCAGTTCTTC. It translates to CSATGTGNYNEQFF.

This clone came up once. The J gene is TRBJ2-7, the V gene TRBV25-1; 8 nucleotides line up with TRBD1. Germline CDR1 and CDR2: MGHDK and SYGVNS. V shed 4 bases and J 5 bases; nucleotides not matched to a gene: 10. The CDR3 sequence is 15 residues long. The CDR3 nucleotides read TGTGCCAGCAGTGCCCGGGACAGGCCGGGGGACGAGCAGTACTTC. Its protein product is CASSARDRPGDEQYF.

The chain employs TRBV5-1 and TRBJ1-2; 10 nucleotides match TRBD1. This CDR3 spans 17 amino acids. Germline CDR1 reads SGHRS; CDR2 reads YFSETQ. V trimming: 4 bases; J trimming: 6 bases; junction bases outside the gene matches: 15. CDR3 DNA: TGCGCCAGCAGCCCCTACCCCCGGGACAGGGGCCCCCATGGCTACACCTTC. Its protein is CASSPYPRDRGPHGYTF.

The V call is TRBV28, the J call TRBJ1-2; a weak D match, TRBD1 (5 bases). Per germline, CDR1 MDHEN and CDR2 SYDVKM. V lost 3 bases and J 8 bases, leaving 16 bases between the germline ends. This CDR3 has 14 amino acids. The CDR3 spells CASSFPGHGGGYTF. DNA for the CDR3: TGTGCCAGCAGTTTCCCCGGACACGGAGGGGGCTACACCTTC.

This clone was seen just once. The chain couples TRBV9 to TRBJ2-1, with a possible D match to TRBD2 (5 bases). V lost 7 bases to trimming and J lost 7 bases, with 15 bases between them. The CDR3 has 13 residues. Per germline, CDR1 SGDLS and CDR2 YYNGEE. CDR3 sequence reads: CASGSGWSNEQFF. The CDR3 coding sequence is TGTGCCAGCGGGTCGGGGTGGTCGAATGAGCAGTTCTTC. The full variable domain, its missing parts supplied by reference TRBV9 and TRBJ2-1, is DSGVTQTPKHLITATGQRVTLRCSPRSGDLSVYWYQQSLDQGLQFLIQYYNGEERAKGNILERFSAQQFPDLHSELNLSSLELGDSALYFCASGSGWSNEQFFGPGTRLTVL.

The chain links TRBV9 to TRBJ2-3; 12 nucleotides align to TRBD2. V gave up 4 bases and J gave up 3 bases; unmatched junction bases: 15. The CDR3 covers 19 residues. From germline, CDR1 is SGDLS and CDR2 YYNGEE. The CDR3 loop reads CASSPSFRTSGTGTDTQYF. The CDR3 region has the DNA TGTGCCAGCAGCCCTTCCTTTCGGACTAGCGGGACAGGTACAGATACGCAGTATTTT.

The chain is built from TRBV19 and TRBJ2-3; the match to TRBD2 covers 14 bases. V lost 4 bases and J lost 2; bases outside the gene matches: 5. Germline V gene sequence: CDR1 LNHDA, CDR2 SQIVND (reference sequence). This CDR3 contains 17 residues. The CDR3 nucleotides read TGTGCCAGTAGTACGGGACTAGCGGGGGCCCCCACAGATACGCAGTATTTT. Its protein product is CASSTGLAGAPTDTQYF.

This clone was seen once. The chain links TRBV27 to TRBJ2-1, with 10 bases identical to TRBD1. The germline gives CDR1 MNHEY, CDR2 SMNVEV (reference sequence). The CDR3 runs 17 residues. V shed 2 bases and J 9 bases; nucleotides not matched to a gene: 13. The CDR3 region has the DNA TGTGCCAGCAGTTTAAGACCCGGGACAGGGGCGTCGGGTGAGCAGTTCTTC. This codes for CASSLRPGTGASGEQFF.

J is TRBJ2-7 and V is TRBV27; 13 bases match TRBD2. Per germline, CDR1 MNHEY and CDR2 SMNVEV (reference sequence). V lost 3 bases and J lost 7; bases outside the gene matches: 9. This CDR3 spans 16 amino acids. Here the CDR3 DNA reads TGTGCCAGCAGTTTGGGACTAGCGGGGTTTAGGGATGAGCAGTACTTC. Translating it yields CASSLGLAGFRDEQYF.

The chain recombines TRBV28 with TRBJ2-7; weak D call: TRBD2 (6 bases). With 5 bases removed from V and 0 bases from J, the gap between germline ends came to 14 bases. This CDR3 has 15 residues. CDR1 is MDHEN, CDR2 SYDVKM, per germline. CDR3 sequence (DNA): TGTGCCAGCAGTCCCCTTGGCGGGACCTCCTACGAGCAGTACTTC. It translates to CASSPLGGTSYEQYF.